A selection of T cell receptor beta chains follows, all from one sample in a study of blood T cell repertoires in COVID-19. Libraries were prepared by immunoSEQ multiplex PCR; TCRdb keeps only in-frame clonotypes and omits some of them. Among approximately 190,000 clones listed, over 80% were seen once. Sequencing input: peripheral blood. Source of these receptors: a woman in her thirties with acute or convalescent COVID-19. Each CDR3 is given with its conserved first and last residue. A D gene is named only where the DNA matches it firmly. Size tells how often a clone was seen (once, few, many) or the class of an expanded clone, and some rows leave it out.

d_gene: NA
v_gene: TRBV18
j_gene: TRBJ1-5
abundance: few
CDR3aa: CASSPRAGKNQPQHF
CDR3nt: TGTGCCAGCTCACCAAGGGCGGGTAAAAATCAGCCCCAGCATTTT

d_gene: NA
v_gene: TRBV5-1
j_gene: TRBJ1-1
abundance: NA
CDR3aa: CASSATGRNTEAFF
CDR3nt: TGCGCCAGCAGCGCCACAGGGCGGAACACTGAAGCTTTCTTT

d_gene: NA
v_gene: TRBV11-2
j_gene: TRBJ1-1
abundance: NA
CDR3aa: CASSLVGRKNTEAFF
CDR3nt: TGTGCCAGCAGCTTAGTTGGCAGGAAGAACACTGAAGCTTTCTTT

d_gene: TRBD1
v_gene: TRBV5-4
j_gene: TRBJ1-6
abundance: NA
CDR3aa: CASSVAGTGFNSPLHF
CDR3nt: TGTGCCAGCAGCGTGGCCGGGACAGGGTTTAATTCACCCCTCCACTTT

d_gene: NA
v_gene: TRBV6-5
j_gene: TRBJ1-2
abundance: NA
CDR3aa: CASSYFAGLKEDGYTF
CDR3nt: TGTGCCAGCAGTTATTTTGCCGGGTTGAAGGAGGATGGCTACACCTTC

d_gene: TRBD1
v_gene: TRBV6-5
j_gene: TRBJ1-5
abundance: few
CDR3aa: CASRTGKQPQHF
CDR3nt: TGTGCCAGCAGGACAGGGAAGCAGCCCCAGCATTTT

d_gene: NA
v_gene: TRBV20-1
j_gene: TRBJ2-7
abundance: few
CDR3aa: CSAISVLGGYF
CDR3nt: TGCAGTGCCATCTCCGTCCTCGGTGGTTACTTC

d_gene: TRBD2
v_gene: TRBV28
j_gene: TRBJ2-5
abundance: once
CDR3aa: CASRTPGGRGDTQYF
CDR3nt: TGTGCCAGCAGAACCCCTGGCGGGAGGGGCGACACCCAGTACTTC

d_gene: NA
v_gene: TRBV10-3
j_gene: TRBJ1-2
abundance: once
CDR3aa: CAISESWGGPTLSTF
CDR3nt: TGTGCCATCAGTGAGTCCTGGGGAGGGCCAACTTTGTCTACCTTC

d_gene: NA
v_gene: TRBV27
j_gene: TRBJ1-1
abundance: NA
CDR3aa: CASRPQGTLSAFF
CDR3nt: TGTGCCAGTCGTCCTCAGGGGACGCTATCAGCTTTCTTT

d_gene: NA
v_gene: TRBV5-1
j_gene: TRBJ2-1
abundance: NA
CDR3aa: CASSTEYNEQFF
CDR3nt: TGCGCCAGCAGCACTGAATACAATGAGCAGTTCTTC

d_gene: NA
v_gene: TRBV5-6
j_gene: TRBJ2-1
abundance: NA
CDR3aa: CASSTTPQGYEQFF
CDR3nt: TGTGCCAGCAGCACCACTCCACAGGGCTATGAGCAGTTCTTC

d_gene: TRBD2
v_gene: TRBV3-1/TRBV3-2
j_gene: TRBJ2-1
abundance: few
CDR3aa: CASSQDLLAGGNEQFF
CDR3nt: TGTGCCAGCAGCCAAGATTTGCTAGCGGGAGGCAATGAGCAGTTCTTC

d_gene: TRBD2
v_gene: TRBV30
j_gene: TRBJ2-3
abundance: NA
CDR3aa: CAWSVGLAGGQDTQYF
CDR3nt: TGTGCCTGGAGTGTAGGGCTAGCGGGGGGGCAAGATACGCAGTATTTT

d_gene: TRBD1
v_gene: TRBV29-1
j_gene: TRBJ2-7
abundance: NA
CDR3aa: CSGGQPVGGSYEQYF
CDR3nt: TGCAGCGGGGGACAGCCCGTAGGGGGATCCTACGAGCAGTACTTC

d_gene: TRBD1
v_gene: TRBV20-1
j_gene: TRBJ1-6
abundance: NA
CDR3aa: CSASAGTVPPGPLHF
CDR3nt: TGCAGTGCTAGTGCCGGGACAGTGCCGCCTGGGCCCCTCCACTTT

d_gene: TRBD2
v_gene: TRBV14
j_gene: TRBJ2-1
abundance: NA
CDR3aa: CASSSLAGAYNEQFF
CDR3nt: TGTGCCAGCAGCTCTCTAGCGGGGGCATACAATGAGCAGTTCTTC

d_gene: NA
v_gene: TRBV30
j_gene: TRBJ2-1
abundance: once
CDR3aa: CAWSADSYNEQFF
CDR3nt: TGTGCCTGGAGTGCGGACAGCTACAATGAGCAGTTCTTC

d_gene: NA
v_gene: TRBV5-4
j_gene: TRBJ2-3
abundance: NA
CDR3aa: CASSRSGGRTDTQYF
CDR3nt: TGTGCCAGCAGCCGATCCGGGGGGCGCACAGATACGCAGTATTTT

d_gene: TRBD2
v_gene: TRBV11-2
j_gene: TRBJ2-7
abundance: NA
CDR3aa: CASSSSGGVSYEQYF
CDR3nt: TGTGCCAGCAGCTCGAGCGGGGGGGTCTCCTACGAGCAGTACTTC

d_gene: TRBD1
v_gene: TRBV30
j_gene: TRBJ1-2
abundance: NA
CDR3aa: CAWSERGRGGYTF
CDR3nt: TGTGCCTGGAGTGAAAGGGGGCGCGGGGGCTACACCTTC

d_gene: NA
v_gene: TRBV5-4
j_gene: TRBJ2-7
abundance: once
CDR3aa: CASSGPGWVEQYF
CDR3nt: TGTGCCAGCAGCGGGCCCGGTTGGGTCGAGCAGTACTTC

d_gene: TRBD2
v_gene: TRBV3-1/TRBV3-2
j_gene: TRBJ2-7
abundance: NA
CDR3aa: CASKGLAGGSLACPRAYEQYF
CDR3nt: TGTGCCAGCAAAGGACTAGCGGGAGGTAGCCTAGCTTGTCCGAGAGCCTACGAGCAGTACTTC

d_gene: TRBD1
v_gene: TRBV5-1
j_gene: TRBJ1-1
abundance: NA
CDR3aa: CASSSQTGTNTEAFF
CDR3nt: TGCGCCAGCAGCTCTCAGACAGGGACTAACACTGAAGCTTTCTTT

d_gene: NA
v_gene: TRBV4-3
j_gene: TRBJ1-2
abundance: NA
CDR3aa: CASSQDLGGGRSGYTF
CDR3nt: TGCGCCAGCAGCCAAGATCTTGGGGGCGGACGCTCTGGCTACACCTTC

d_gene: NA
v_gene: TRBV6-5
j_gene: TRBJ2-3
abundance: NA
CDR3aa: CASSYSGAPDTQYF
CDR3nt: TGTGCCAGCAGTTACTCGGGAGCCCCAGATACGCAGTATTTT

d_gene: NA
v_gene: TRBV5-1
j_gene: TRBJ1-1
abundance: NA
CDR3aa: CASSLEGVPNTEAFF
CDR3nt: TGCGCCAGCAGCTTGGAAGGGGTGCCGAACACTGAAGCTTTCTTT

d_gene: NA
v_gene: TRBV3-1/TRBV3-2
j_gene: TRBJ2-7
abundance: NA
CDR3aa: CASGPTKNSYEQYF
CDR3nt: TGTGCCAGCGGACCGACTAAGAACTCCTACGAGCAGTACTTC

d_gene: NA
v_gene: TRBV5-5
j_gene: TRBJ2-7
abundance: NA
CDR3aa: CASSFSGEEQYF
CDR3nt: TGTGCCAGCAGCTTCTCGGGGGAAGAGCAGTACTTC

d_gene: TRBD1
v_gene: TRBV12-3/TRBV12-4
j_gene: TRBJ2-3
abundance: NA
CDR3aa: CASSPGTGQAQYF
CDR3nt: TGTGCCAGCAGCCCGGGGACAGGCCAGGCGCAGTATTTT

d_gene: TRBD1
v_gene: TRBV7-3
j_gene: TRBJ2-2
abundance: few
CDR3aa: CASTPTTGTGELFF
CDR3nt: TGTGCCAGCACCCCGACGACAGGGACCGGGGAGCTGTTTTTT

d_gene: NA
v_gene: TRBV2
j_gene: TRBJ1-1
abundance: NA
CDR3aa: CASARGNTEAFF
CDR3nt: TGTGCCAGCGCCCGCGGGAACACTGAAGCTTTCTTT

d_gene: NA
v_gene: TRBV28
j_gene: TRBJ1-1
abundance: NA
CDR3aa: CASNQVNTEAFF
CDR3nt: TGTGCCAGCAATCAGGTGAACACTGAAGCTTTCTTT

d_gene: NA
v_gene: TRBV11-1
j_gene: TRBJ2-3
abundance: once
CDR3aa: CASSPRSSSTDTQYF
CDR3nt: TGTGCCAGCAGCCCCCGCAGTTCTAGCACAGATACGCAGTATTTT

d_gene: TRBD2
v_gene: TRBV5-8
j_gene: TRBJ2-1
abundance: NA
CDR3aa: CASSLRTSGRYNEQFF
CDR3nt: TGTGCCAGCAGCTTGAGGACTAGCGGGAGGTACAATGAGCAGTTCTTC

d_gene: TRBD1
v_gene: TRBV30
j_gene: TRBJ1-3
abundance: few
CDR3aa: CAWSVQGTGKSSGNTIYF
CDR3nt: TGTGCCTGGAGTGTACAAGGGACAGGAAAAAGCTCTGGAAACACCATATATTTT

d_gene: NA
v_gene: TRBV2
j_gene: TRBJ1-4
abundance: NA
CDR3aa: CASSGHTGEKLFF
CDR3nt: TGTGCCAGCAGTGGACATACTGGGGAAAAACTGTTTTTT

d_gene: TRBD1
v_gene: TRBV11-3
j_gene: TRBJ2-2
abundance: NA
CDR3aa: CASSQRGPITGELFF
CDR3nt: TGTGCCAGCAGCCAAAGGGGGCCTATCACCGGGGAGCTGTTTTTT

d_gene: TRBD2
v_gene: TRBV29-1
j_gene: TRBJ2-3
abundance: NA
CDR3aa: CSVYWVLAATDTQYF
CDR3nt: TGCAGCGTTTATTGGGTACTAGCGGCCACAGATACGCAGTATTTT

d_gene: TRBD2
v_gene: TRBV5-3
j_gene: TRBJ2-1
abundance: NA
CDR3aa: CARSVFPSGSRSISHNEQFF
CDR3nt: TGTGCCAGAAGCGTCTTTCCTAGCGGGTCCCGATCCATTTCACACAATGAGCAGTTCTTC

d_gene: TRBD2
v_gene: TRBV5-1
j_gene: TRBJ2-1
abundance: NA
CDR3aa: CASSLIAGVNGEQFF
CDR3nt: TGCGCCAGCAGCTTGATAGCGGGAGTTAACGGTGAGCAGTTCTTC